This record looks at one T cell receptor (beta chain) sequence and its context. This clone has just a few counts. The antigen it recognizes is unknown. Base-call qualities are not available, and no considerably larger clone is one nucleotide away. The library was prepared using the immunoSEQ multiplex PCR assay. T cell repertoires were profiled by deep sequencing of rearranged TCR beta loci, alongside multiparametric flow cytometry. TCRdb stores this immuneACCESS table with in-frame sequences only. Part of the clones is absent; in the studies checked, under half of the shortfall reflects unresolved V genes, and no reason is known for the rest. A total of about 160,000 clones appear in this sample, approximately 91% of them only once. The top ten clones comprise around 5.1% of the sample. This entry belongs to a study of lymphopenia after photon versus proton radiotherapy (dated by TCRdb to the late 2010s). Background on the whole study: In patients with gastrointestinal tumors who developed high-grade lymphopenia, the study compared the immunological effects of photon radiation therapy with those of proton radiation therapy. The cohort included approximately 18 patients with gastrointestinal tumors who developed lymphopenia after receiving either photon or proton therapy. The goal of the study was to describe how the two radiation modalities differ in their effects on the immune system.

V is reduced by 4 bases and J by 7 bases, leaving a spacing of 12 bases between them. The CDR3 sequence holds 13 residues, the cysteine and phenylalanine included. The CDR3 DNA has 39 bases and is translated from base 1. The CDR1 and CDR2 encoded by the germline V gene are SGHRS and YFSETQ. Summary of the overall study and its limitations: After the lymphocyte count nadir, photon-treated repertoires showed oligoclonal expansion, especially of CD8+ Temra cells, which drove the drop in diversity. Across the cohort, among patients who died, a greater drop in TCR diversity after the nadir was inversely correlated with overall survival time. The authors looked at the survival association only in patients who died, and they framed better survival with proton therapy as a possibility rather than a demonstrated result. During treatment, patients who received photon therapy lost naive T cells and TCR diversity and gained effector/memory populations, whereas patients who received proton therapy remained relatively stable.

This TCR was sampled from a man aged 45-65 years with gastric cancer. Here the chain combines TRBV5-1 and TRBJ2-1, with the D segment identity uncertain. The specimen comprised peripheral blood, sampled from a patient treated with photon-based radiotherapy. The CDR3: CASSRASANEQFF. The nucleotide sequence is given as TGCGCCAGCAGCCGAGCTTCGGCGAATGAGCAGTTCTTC.